The clone carrying this T cell receptor beta chain came up many times. The antigen is unknown. As to time point: pre-sensitization, week 0. Treatment reported: therapeutic diphenylcyclopropenone sensitization with weekly scalp DPC. In the original analysis: Per sample, the median was 95,638 TCRs, with values from about 22,000 to 700,000. TCRdb re-analysed the RACE reads in MiXCR, keeping a single row per CDR3 protein. TCRdb, not the original authors, processed these V and J calls. The data contain around 330,000 distinct CDR3 sequences, 4.5% to 7% of them singletons. This entry is derived from a study of human T cells and chemical hapten exposure. Whole-study context: Patch tests applied 0.01% DPC to the upper back, read at 6 days. Chiefly women, the patients showed alopecia areata, totalis or universalis.

Notes on the study in general: Given that the donors had alopecia, their immune response may differ from that seen in healthy people.

Material: whole blood, obtained in connection with sensitization to the hapten diphenylcyclopropenone (DPC). This TCR was recovered from a young woman with alopecia areata. Some clones in this sample may be carry-over from other donors' samples.

The CDR3 coding sequence is TGCGCCAGCAGCTTGGGTTTCACAGATACGCAGTATTTT. This gives the protein CASSLGFTDTQYF. The gene calls are TRBV5-1 and TRBJ2-3; D is unresolved. The CDR3 has 13 residues. CDR1 and CDR2 (germline): SGHRS, YFSETQ. V was trimmed by 0 bases and J by 2 bases, leaving 4 bases between them.